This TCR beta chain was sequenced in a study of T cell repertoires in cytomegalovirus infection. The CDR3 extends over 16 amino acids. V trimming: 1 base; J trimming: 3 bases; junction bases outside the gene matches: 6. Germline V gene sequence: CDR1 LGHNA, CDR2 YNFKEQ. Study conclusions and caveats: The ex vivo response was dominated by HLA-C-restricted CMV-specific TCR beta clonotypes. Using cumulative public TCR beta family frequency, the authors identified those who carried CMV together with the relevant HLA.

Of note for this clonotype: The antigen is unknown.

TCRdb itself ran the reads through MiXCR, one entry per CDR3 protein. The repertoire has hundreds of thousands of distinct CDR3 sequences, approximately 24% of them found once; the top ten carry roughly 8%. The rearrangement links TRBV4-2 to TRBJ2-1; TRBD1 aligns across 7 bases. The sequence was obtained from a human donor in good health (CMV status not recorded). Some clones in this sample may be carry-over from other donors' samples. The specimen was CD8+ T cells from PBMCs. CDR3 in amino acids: CASSQVTGTVYNEQFF. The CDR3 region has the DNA TGTGCCAGCAGCCAAGTTACCGGGACAGTCTACAATGAGCAGTTCTTC.